The 32 T cell receptor beta chains presented below share a single source sample, sequenced in a study of beta chain features in type 1 diabetes. Expressed TCRB transcripts were sequenced after all isolated RNA was converted to cDNA. Sequenced by immunoSEQ multiplex PCR; TCRdb stores in-frame clones only, minus some. The profile shows fewer than 650,000 clones, around 16% of them singletons. Sequenced material: naive CD4+ T cells from blood. Every receptor here comes from a man aged 18 to 29 in good health.

This clone was seen a handful of times. The chain combines TRBV15 with TRBJ1-2, with 7 bases aligning to TRBD1. The CDR3 extends over 16 amino acids. V trimming: 3 bases; J trimming: 4 bases; junction bases outside the gene matches: 11. Germline V gives CDR1 LNHNV, CDR2 YYDKDF (reference sequence). CDR3 nucleotides: TGTGCCACCAGCAGGAATCCCGGGACAGAGATCTATGGCTACACCTTC. Protein product: CATSRNPGTEIYGYTF.

This clone was seen only a few times. The rearrangement uses TRBV27 and TRBJ2-3, with 11 bases aligning to TRBD1. The CDR3 runs 18 residues. Germline CDR1 and CDR2: MNHEY and SMNVEV (reference sequence). V shed 6 bases, J shed 3 bases, and the junction held 14 bases outside the gene matches. The DNA for the CDR3 is TGTGCCAGCAGAGTGCTGGAGAGCCGGGACAGGGGGACAGATACGCAGTATTTT. Translating it yields CASRVLESRDRGTDTQYF.

The rearrangement joins TRBV6-1 to TRBJ1-4, with a possible D match to TRBD1 (5 bases). V lost 8 bases and J 7 bases, leaving 8 bases between the germline ends. The CDR3 sequence is 11 residues long. Per germline, CDR1 MNHNS and CDR2 SASEGT. The chain's CDR3 is CASLGAEKLFF. The CDR3 region has the DNA TGTGCCAGCCTCGGGGCTGAAAAACTGTTTTTT.

The chain combines TRBV6-6 with TRBJ1-3; possibly TRBD1 for D (5 bases). This CDR3 has 15 amino acids. CDR1 is MNHNY and CDR2 is SVGAGI in the germline V gene (reference sequence). V lost 5 bases, J lost 4 bases, and 15 bases lay in between. CDR3 in DNA: TGTGCCAGCAGTAGCCCGGGAGGGGCGGGAAACACCATATATTTT. Translated: CASSSPGGAGNTIYF.

V and J are TRBV9 and TRBJ2-1; D tentatively reads TRBD1 or TRBD2 (5 bases each). The CDR3 is made up of 14 amino acids. Between the trimmed V and J ends, which lost 3 bases and 2 bases, there was a span of 9 bases. Germline assignment: CDR1 SGDLS and CDR2 YYNGEE. CDR3: CASSGGRPYNEQFF. DNA for the CDR3: TGTGCCAGCAGCGGGGGACGCCCCTACAATGAGCAGTTCTTC.

This clone was detected only a few times. The chain couples TRBV5-4 to TRBJ2-1; the D gene is possibly TRBD1 (5 bases). The CDR3 loop spans 14 amino acids. Germline V CDR1 and CDR2: SGHNT, YYREEE (reference sequence). Trimming left V 4 bases short and J 9 bases short, with 17 bases between. In DNA, the CDR3 is TGTGCCAGCAGCCCCAGGGTAGGGAATAGTGAGCAGTTCTTC. Its translation: CASSPRVGNSEQFF.

The chain is built from TRBV19 and TRBJ2-7, with D possibly being TRBD1 (6 bases). Germline V gene lookup returns CDR1 LNHDA and CDR2 SQIVND (reference sequence). V shed 6 bases and J shed 2 bases, with 11 bases lying between them. CDR3 length: 13 residues. The CDR3 sequence: CASSNRETYEQYF. As DNA, the CDR3 is TGTGCCAGTAGCAACAGGGAGACCTACGAGCAGTACTTC.

Only a few counts were recorded for this clone. The chain recombines TRBV29-1 with TRBJ2-6; no firm D call. V lost 5 bases and J 4 bases, leaving 12 bases between the germline ends. Germline V gene lookup returns CDR1 SQVTM and CDR2 ANQGSEA. The CDR3 sequence is 14 residues long. The CDR3 protein is CSVPLLGGANVLTF. Written as DNA, the CDR3 is TGCAGCGTTCCCCTCTTGGGGGGGGCCAACGTCCTGACTTTC.

The chain recombines TRBV10-3 with TRBJ2-5; the D gene is possibly TRBD1 (5 bases). The CDR3 spans 14 residues. V dropped 0 bases and J dropped 4 bases, with 9 bases sitting between them. CDR1 ENHRY and CDR2 SYGVKD come from the germline V gene. The DNA of the CDR3 is TGTGCCATCAGTGAGTCTTGGGGCGGAGAGACCCAGTACTTC. This codes for CAISESWGGETQYF.

This chain links TRBV27 with TRBJ1-5, with TRBD1 as a possible D gene (6 bases). The length of the CDR3 is 14 residues. V was cut by 3 bases and J by 3 bases, with 9 bases left in between. The germline CDR1 and CDR2 sequences are MNHEY and SMNVEV (reference sequence). The CDR3 DNA reads TGTGCCAGCAGTTTCGGGACAACCAATCAGCCCCAGCATTTT. This encodes CASSFGTTNQPQHF.

A few counts support this clone. The chain joins TRBV27 to TRBJ1-2; TRBD1 aligns across 8 bases. V lost 6 bases, J lost 5 bases, and 14 bases stayed unmatched. This CDR3 contains 16 residues. CDR1 is MNHEY and CDR2 is SMNVEV in the germline V gene (reference sequence). The CDR3: CASRRGQGGFGYGYTF. The CDR3, as DNA: TGTGCCAGCAGGAGAGGACAGGGAGGGTTTGGATATGGCTACACCTTC.

The chain joins TRBV29-1 to TRBJ2-3, with 8 nucleotides matching TRBD1. The CDR3 length is 16 residues. After removal of 4 bases from V and 5 bases from J, the junction contained 14 bases not matched to a gene. The germline V gene encodes CDR1 SQVTM and CDR2 ANQGSEA. CDR3 sequence (DNA): TGCAGCGTTGCAGATTCGGACAGGGCGGGGAAAGATACGCAGTATTTT. Its protein product is CSVADSDRAGKDTQYF.

This clone occurred a few times. The chain recombines TRBV7-2 with TRBJ2-7; a weak D match, TRBD1 (5 bases). The CDR3 consists of 14 residues. The V gene's germline CDR1 is SGHTA and CDR2 FQGNSA. With 5 bases removed from V and 3 bases from J, the gap between germline ends came to 14 bases. CDR3 coding DNA: TGTGCCAGCAGCAACCCCCCAGGGCGCTACGAGCAGTACTTC. Translated: CASSNPPGRYEQYF.

In this sample, this clone turned up a few times. The chain couples TRBV5-1 to TRBJ1-3, with D unresolved. CDR3 length: 15 amino acids. With 0 bases removed from V and 3 bases from J, the gap between germline ends came to 10 bases. Germline V gene lookup returns CDR1 SGHRS and CDR2 YFSETQ. CDR3 residues: CASSLDGFGGNTIYF. The CDR3 region has the DNA TGCGCCAGCAGCTTGGACGGGTTTGGTGGAAACACCATATATTTT. The whole variable domain, filled in from reference TRBV5-1 and TRBJ1-3, reads KAGVTQTPRYLIKTRGQQVTLSCSPISGHRSVSWYQQTPGQGLQFLFEYFSETQRNKGNFPGRFSGRQFSNSRSEMNVSTLELGDSALYLCASSLDGFGGNTIYFGEGSWLTVV.

The genes are TRBV4-3 and TRBJ1-5; D remains unclear. This CDR3 region has 14 residues. The V end lost 0 bases, the J end lost 4 bases, and 7 bases lay between the germline ends. CDR1 LGHNA and CDR2 YSLEER come from the germline V gene. DNA of the CDR3: TGCGCCAGCAGCCAAGATCGGGCGAATCAGCCCCAGCATTTT. It translates to CASSQDRANQPQHF.

This clone has more than one count but fewer than ten. The rearrangement links TRBV5-6 to TRBJ1-5; D is uncertain. The CDR3 sequence is 12 residues long. Trimming pared 4 bases from V and 3 bases from J, leaving 5 bases between. Germline V gene lookup returns CDR1 SGHDT and CDR2 YYEEEE. This CDR3 is CASSKYNQPQHF. In DNA, the CDR3 is TGTGCCAGCAGCAAATACAATCAGCCCCAGCATTTT.

This clone was counted a few times. The V and J genes are TRBV5-1 and TRBJ1-4, with unresolved D. V lost 2 bases, J lost 3 bases, and 14 bases lay in between. CDR1 is SGHRS and CDR2 is YFSETQ in the germline V gene. CDR3 length: 16 amino acids. The CDR3 region has the DNA TGCGCCAGCAGCTTTGTCCGGGATCGGCCTAATGAAAAACTGTTTTTT. Its translation is CASSFVRDRPNEKLFF.

The chain combines TRBV6-5 with TRBJ2-7; 8 positions match TRBD1. Germline V lookup: CDR1 MNHEY, CDR2 SVGAGI. CDR3 length: 14 amino acids. V was clipped by 10 bases and J by 6 bases; unmatched bases: 14. The CDR3 region is CATNPRTGLSEQYF. The DNA for the CDR3 is TGTGCCACCAACCCAAGGACAGGGTTAAGCGAGCAGTACTTC.

This clone was counted between two and nine times. The DNA of the CDR3 is TGTGCCAGCAGCTCTTCTAGCGGCCACTCCTACGAGCAGTACTTC. This encodes CASSSSSGHSYEQYF. This chain links TRBV7-3 with TRBJ2-7; 7 bases align to TRBD2. The CDR3 runs 15 residues. With 4 bases clipped from V and 0 bases from J, the junction kept 6 bases outside the gene matches. Germline values: CDR1 SGHTA, CDR2 FQGTGA.

This clone was detected a few times. The rearrangement uses TRBV7-8 and TRBJ2-1; 10 positions agree with TRBD1. The germline V gene encodes CDR1 SGHVS and CDR2 FQNEAQ. V was pared by 2 bases and J by 6 bases, with 10 bases of the junction left unmatched. The CDR3 consists of 17 residues. The CDR3 DNA reads TGTGCCAGCAGCTTAAGGCCCTCCGGGACAGGGGTCAATGAGCAGTTCTTC. Translated: CASSLRPSGTGVNEQFF.

Only a few counts were recorded for this clone. The rearrangement uses TRBV5-8 and TRBJ1-2; 7 bases line up with TRBD1. The length of the CDR3 is 15 residues. The junction had 6 bases not matched to a gene; V was cut back by 1 base and J by 3 bases. Germline CDR1 reads SGHTS; CDR2 reads YDEGEE. The CDR3, as DNA: TGTGCCAGCAGCTTGTGGGCAGGGGGAGACTATGGCTACACCTTC. Its translation is CASSLWAGGDYGYTF.

The table lists this clone with a few counts. Other DNA sequences within the sample encode an identical CDR3. CDR3 sequence reads: CASRVAAGNTIYF. CDR3 nucleotide sequence: TGTGCCAGCAGGGTAGCAGCTGGAAACACCATATATTTT. The V and J genes are TRBV6-1 and TRBJ1-3; D ambiguous. The V and J ends lost 6 bases and 2 bases respectively, with 8 bases between them. The CDR3 length is 13 residues. Germline V gene sequence: CDR1 MNHNS, CDR2 SASEGT.

This clone was observed a few times. This chain joins TRBV2 and TRBJ1-2; D is unclear. Germline CDR1 SNHLY, CDR2 FYNNEI. The length of the CDR3 is 12 residues. Trimming left V 5 bases short and J 8 bases short, with 12 bases between. CDR3 residues: CASSSEGFGYTF. The CDR3, as DNA: TGTGCCAGCAGTTCAGAGGGTTTCGGCTACACCTTC.

The chain is built from TRBV7-3 and TRBJ2-1; D may be TRBD1 or TRBD2 (5 bases each). The CDR3 contains 15 residues. Germline values: CDR1 SGHTA, CDR2 FQGTGA. The germline V and J ends were trimmed by 4 bases and 3 bases, with 13 bases remaining between them. The CDR3 coding sequence is TGTGCCAGCAGCTCTGGGACGTCTCTCTACAATGAGCAGTTCTTC. Its protein is CASSSGTSLYNEQFF. Combining the CDR3 with reference TRBV7-3 and TRBJ2-1 gives the whole variable domain GAGVSQTPSNKVTEKGKYVELRCDPISGHTALYWYRQSLGQGPEFLIYFQGTGAADDSGLPNDRFFAVRPEGSVSTLKIQRTERGDSAVYLCASSSGTSLYNEQFFGPGTRLTVL.

This clone has a single count. The chain employs TRBV19 and TRBJ2-7; D may match TRBD1 or TRBD2 (5 bases each). The CDR3 is made up of 15 amino acids. Germline V gene sequence: CDR1 LNHDA, CDR2 SQIVND (reference sequence). With 4 bases removed from V and 3 bases from J, the gap between germline ends came to 16 bases. In nucleotides, the CDR3 is TGTGCCAGTAGTACGATCGCCGGGGCCCGCTACGAGCAGTACTTC. Translated, it gives CASSTIAGARYEQYF.

This clone was recorded a few times. V is TRBV9 and J is TRBJ2-7, with D perhaps TRBD1 (6 bases). CDR3 length: 14 residues. V was clipped by 3 bases and J by 2 bases, with 12 bases between them. CDR1 and CDR2 from the germline V gene are SGDLS and YYNGEE. For the CDR3, the DNA is TGTGCCAGCAGCGACGGGGACACTACCTACGAGCAGTACTTC. This translates into CASSDGDTTYEQYF.

The chain uses TRBV10-3 and TRBJ2-2; 7 bases agree with TRBD1. Losses at the gene ends were 2 bases for V and 1 base for J; bases not matched to a gene: 7. This CDR3 contains 17 residues. Germline CDR1 is ENHRY and CDR2 is SYGVKD. CDR3 DNA: TGTGCCATCAGTGAGCCCACATACAGGGGGAACACCGGGGAGCTGTTTTTT. Its translation: CAISEPTYRGNTGELFF.

The chain employs TRBV11-2 and TRBJ1-1; no clear D. This CDR3 region has 13 residues. Germline assignment: CDR1 SGHAT and CDR2 FQNNGV. The V end was cut by 4 bases, the J end by 1 base, with 7 bases between. The DNA of the CDR3 is TGTGCCAGCAGCTCCCAGCGGAACACTGAAGCTTTCTTT. It specifies CASSSQRNTEAFF.

As to this clone: Different DNA sequences within this sample yield the same CDR3. In nucleotides, the CDR3 is TGTGCCAGCTCACCGAAGGGAGAGACCCAGTACTTC. This gives the protein CASSPKGETQYF. The genes are TRBV18 and TRBJ2-5; D is uncertain. V was shortened by 3 bases and J by 4 bases, with 6 bases between the two germline ends. Per the germline V gene, CDR1 is KGHSH and CDR2 is LQKENI. This CDR3 has 12 residues.

This clone came up a few times. The genes are TRBV5-1 and TRBJ2-1, with D possibly being TRBD1 or TRBD2 (5 bases each). This CDR3 region has 14 residues. Per germline, CDR1 SGHRS and CDR2 YFSETQ. The V end lost 3 bases, the J end lost 1 base, and 8 bases lay between the germline ends. The CDR3 nucleotides read TGCGCCAGCAGCTGGGGGTGGTCCTACAATGAGCAGTTCTTC. Protein sequence: CASSWGWSYNEQFF.

This clone was detected a few times. DNA for the CDR3: TGTGCCAGCATCGGACTAGCCGGGGAGCTGTTTTTT. This sequence encodes CASIGLAGELFF. V gene TRBV27 combines with J gene TRBJ2-2, with 7 nucleotides matching TRBD2. The germline gives CDR1 MNHEY, CDR2 SMNVEV (reference sequence). The CDR3 extends over 12 amino acids. Unmatched junction bases numbered 2, after V lost 7 bases and J lost 6 bases.

The chain carries TRBV19 and TRBJ2-6, with 9 bases lining up with TRBD1. The V gene's germline CDR1 is LNHDA and CDR2 SQIVND (reference sequence). This CDR3 contains 17 residues. V dropped 3 bases and J dropped 4; count of bases not matched to a gene: 7. The CDR3: CASSITQGARGANVLTF. The CDR3 nucleotides are TGTGCCAGTAGTATTACACAGGGGGCGCGAGGGGCCAACGTCCTGACTTTC.